Each of the 11 T cell receptor beta chains below was sequenced from the same sample in a study of T-cell reconstitution after alpha-beta-depleted transplantation in children. Preparation of the TCRbeta library used unique molecular identifiers. Each CDR3 protein gets one entry after TCRdb re-called the PCR reads with MiXCR. The sample lists about 460,000 distinct CDR3 sequences; roughly an eighth were seen once. The sequences come from PBMCs from the stem cell graft donor, collected from the stem cell graft. Source of these receptors: a human donor who donated a stem cell graft to a child with combined immunodeficiency.

This clonotype showed up just a few times. The CDR3 bases are TGTGCCAGTAGTATATCCGGGACGCAGTATTTT. Residues: CASSISGTQYF. J is TRBJ2-3 and V is TRBV19; D is ambiguous. Germline loops: CDR1 LNHDA, CDR2 SQIVND (reference sequence). V was clipped by 2 bases and J by 9 bases, with 6 bases between them. This CDR3 is 11 amino acids long.

In this sample, this clonotype turned up a few times. The rearrangement links TRBV7-6 to TRBJ2-1, with D tentatively TRBD2 (6 bases). Trimming left V 3 bases short and J 10 bases short, with 13 bases between. The CDR3 is made up of 13 amino acids. From germline, CDR1 is SGHVS and CDR2 FNYEAQ. The CDR3 region is CASSFTGVGEQFF. The CDR3 DNA reads TGTGCCAGCAGCTTCACGGGGGTGGGGGAGCAGTTCTTC.

The V gene is TRBV10-3, the J gene TRBJ2-3; D possibly matches TRBD1 or TRBD2 (6 bases each). Germline V CDR1 and CDR2: ENHRY, SYGVKD. V gave up 2 bases and J gave up 3 bases, with 18 bases separating them. CDR3 length: 17 residues. Here the CDR3 DNA reads TGTGCCATCAGTGAGGTGAGGTGGGGGGCCACGACAGATACGCAGTATTTT. Translating it yields CAISEVRWGATTDTQYF.

The rearrangement links TRBV12-3 or TRBV12-4 to TRBJ2-5; 9 positions agree with TRBD2. The ends lost 5 bases at V and 7 bases at J; junction bases unmatched: 14. The CDR3 sequence is 16 residues long. CDR3 DNA: TGTGCCAGCAGTCGCGGGGGGGGAGGTACCTTGGGGACCCAGTACTTC. This gives the protein CASSRGGGGTLGTQYF.

This clonotype was recorded many times. The genes are TRBV4-3 and TRBJ2-7, with unresolved D. The length of the CDR3 is 15 residues. Germline assignment: CDR1 LGHNA and CDR2 YSLEER. V was cut by 4 bases and J by 0 bases, with 13 bases left in between. The CDR3: CASSLERASSYEQYF. The CDR3 coding sequence is TGCGCCAGCAGCCTAGAGCGTGCGAGCTCCTACGAGCAGTACTTC.

The V call is TRBV3-1, the J call TRBJ2-7, with D hard to call. The CDR3 extends over 14 amino acids. Trimming left V 0 bases short and J 0 bases short, with 6 bases between. Looked up from germline, CDR1 is LGHDT and CDR2 is YNNKEL (reference sequence). CDR3 sequence reads: CASSQDRFSYEQYF. DNA for the CDR3: TGTGCCAGCAGCCAAGACAGGTTCTCCTACGAGCAGTACTTC.

The V call is TRBV6-1, the J call TRBJ2-3; 12 bases match TRBD2. The CDR3 has 17 amino acids. Germline V lookup: CDR1 MNHNS, CDR2 SASEGT. V lost 6 bases and J lost 4; bases outside the gene matches: 11. The CDR3 spells CASSSLTSGRVPDTQYF. In nucleotides, the CDR3 is TGTGCCAGCAGCTCCCTGACTAGCGGGAGAGTCCCAGATACGCAGTATTTT.

There are many counts of this clonotype. The chain is built from TRBV5-5 and TRBJ2-5; D is possibly TRBD2 (6 bases). Per germline, CDR1 SGHKS and CDR2 YYEKEE (reference sequence). V gave up 2 bases and J gave up 5 bases, with 13 bases separating them. The CDR3 consists of 14 residues. The CDR3 nucleotides are TGTGCCAGCAGCTTTCGGCGGGACGGGGAGACCCAGTACTTC. This encodes CASSFRRDGETQYF.

This clonotype was found many times. V and J are TRBV12-3 or TRBV12-4 and TRBJ2-3; D could derive from TRBD1 or TRBD2 (5 bases each). CDR3 length equals 13 residues. Deletions cut 4 bases from V and 4 bases from J, with 9 bases between. CDR3 nucleotide sequence: TGTGCCAGCAGTTCAGAGGGGTCAGATACGCAGTATTTT. It yields the protein CASSSEGSDTQYF.

The chain has TRBV7-9 and TRBJ2-3; 8 bases are shared with TRBD2. The V segment lost 5 bases and the J segment 2 bases; nucleotides outside the gene matches: 9. CDR1 SEHNR and CDR2 FQNEAQ come from the germline V gene (reference sequence). This CDR3 comprises 16 residues. As DNA, the CDR3 is TGTGCCAGCAGCCCACGGGGGGGATCCCCCACAGATACGCAGTATTTT. Translation: CASSPRGGSPTDTQYF.

Only a few counts were recorded for this clonotype. The chain has TRBV14 and TRBJ1-5, with D possibly TRBD1 on 5 matching bases. This CDR3 contains 13 residues. V lost 2 bases, J lost 7 bases, and 9 bases lay in between. Germline V gene lookup returns CDR1 SGHDN and CDR2 FVKESK. The CDR3, as DNA: TGTGCCAGCAGCCAATCAGGGAGGCAGCCCCAGCATTTT. It codes for CASSQSGRQPQHF.